Shown below are 17 T cell receptor beta chains from a single sample sequenced in a study of T cell repertoires in cytomegalovirus infection. Via MiXCR, TCRdb re-called the reads, giving one row per CDR3 protein. The data contain a few hundred thousand distinct CDR3 sequences, approximately 22% of them singletons. For these TCRs, the target antigens are not known. The sequencing used cultured PBMCs, collected from culture after CMV antigen stimulation. These receptors came from a human donor in good health (CMV status not recorded). Some clones in this sample may be carry-over from other donors' samples.

This clonotype was counted between two and nine times. This rearrangement joins TRBV19 to TRBJ2-5, with 8 positions matching TRBD1. V shed 8 bases, J shed 5 bases, and the junction held 7 bases outside the gene matches. The CDR3 totals 13 residues. Germline V gene data show CDR1 as LNHDA and CDR2 as SQIVND (reference sequence). Here the CDR3 reads CASWPGGGETQYF. CDR3 nucleotides: TGTGCCAGTTGGCCAGGGGGCGGGGAGACCCAGTACTTC.

Comments on this clonotype: This clone may be a read error of a much larger clone one base away. The missing conserved phenylalanine or tryptophan at the end of this CDR3 makes a read error likely. The V and J genes are TRBV7-2 and TRBJ2-3; possible D gene TRBD2, 6 bases. This CDR3 is built from 17 residues. Per the germline V gene, CDR1 is SGHTA and CDR2 is FQGNSA. The germline V and J ends were trimmed by 1 base and 4 bases, with 18 bases remaining between them. CDR3 sequence reads: CASSLDSGPLGADTQYI. CDR3 sequence (DNA): TGTGCCAGCAGCTTAGATAGCGGCCCATTAGGGGCAGATACGCAGTATATT.

This clonotype was detected a few times. The chain combines TRBV10-3 with TRBJ1-1, with D unresolved. The germline CDR1 and CDR2 sequences are ENHRY and SYGVKD. The CDR3 covers 13 residues. V lost 3 bases to trimming and J lost 1 base, with 6 bases between them. CDR3 DNA: TGTGCCATCAGTGATTCACAGAACACTGAAGCTTTCTTT. Protein product: CAISDSQNTEAFF.

The chain has TRBV6-5 and TRBJ2-5; 8 positions match TRBD2. The junction had 1 base not matched to a gene; V was cut back by 3 bases and J by 7 bases. Germline lookup yields CDR1 MNHEY and CDR2 SVGAGI. The CDR3 totals 12 residues. The CDR3 bases are TGTGCCAGCAGTTATGCGGGAGGGACCCAGTACTTC. Amino acid sequence: CASSYAGGTQYF.

This chain joins TRBV5-1 and TRBJ2-1; D is ambiguous. Between the trimmed V and J ends, which lost 2 bases and 6 bases, there was a span of 12 bases. The CDR3 totals 14 residues. Germline CDR1 and CDR2: SGHRS and YFSETQ. Written as DNA, the CDR3 is TGCGCCAGCAGCTTTCGAGAGGCAGGCAATGAGCAGTTCTTC. Its translation: CASSFREAGNEQFF.

This clonotype has a handful of counts. The chain has TRBV4-2 and TRBJ2-7; either TRBD1 or TRBD2 may fit D (5 bases each). V was shortened by 1 base and J by 6 bases, with 13 bases between the two germline ends. The CDR3 loop spans 14 amino acids. Germline V gives CDR1 LGHNA, CDR2 YNFKEQ. This CDR3 reads CASSQVGESGEQYF. Written as DNA, the CDR3 is TGTGCCAGCAGCCAAGTAGGGGAAAGCGGCGAGCAGTACTTC.

This chain uses TRBV19 with TRBJ2-7, with TRBD2 as a possible D gene (6 bases). This CDR3 comprises 15 residues. The V end lost 5 bases, the J end lost 0 bases, and 14 bases lay between the germline ends. Germline V lookup: CDR1 LNHDA, CDR2 SQIVND (reference sequence). In nucleotides, the CDR3 is TGTGCCAGTAGTCAGGGCGGGACCAGCTCCTACGAGCAGTACTTC. Its translation is CASSQGGTSSYEQYF. Variable domain in full (rest from reference TRBV19 and TRBJ2-7): DGGITQSPKYLFRKEGQNVTLSCEQNLNHDAMYWYRQDPGQGLRLIYYSQIVNDFQKGDIAEGYSVSREKKESFPLTVTSAQKNPTAFYLCASSQGGTSSYEQYFGPGTRLTVT.

This clonotype was counted only a few times. The chain recombines TRBV20-1 with TRBJ1-1; 8 bases agree with TRBD1. J gave up 5 bases and V 2 bases, and 7 bases lay outside the gene matches. This CDR3 has 14 residues. The germline CDR1 and CDR2 sequences are DFQATT and SNEGSKA (reference sequence). CDR3 DNA sequence: TGCAGTGCTAGAACCTGGACAGGGCATACTGAAGCTTTCTTT. This encodes CSARTWTGHTEAFF.

This clonotype has more than one count but fewer than ten. The chain links TRBV11-2 to TRBJ2-7, with D perhaps being TRBD1 or TRBD2 (5 bases each). Trimming took 3 bases from V and 6 from J, leaving 9 bases between them. Per the germline V gene, CDR1 is SGHAT and CDR2 is FQNNGV. The CDR3 covers 12 residues. CDR3 protein: CASSLRGVEQYV. The DNA of the CDR3 is TGTGCCAGCAGCTTGAGAGGGGTCGAGCAGTACGTC.

The chain carries TRBV11-2 and TRBJ2-3; TRBD2 might be the D (7 bases). The germline V gene has CDR1 SGHAT and CDR2 FQNNGV. This CDR3 is 17 amino acids long. The V end lost 4 bases, the J end lost 1 base, and 18 bases lay between the germline ends. CDR3: CASSSATGAGGTDTQYF. Here the CDR3 DNA reads TGTGCCAGCAGCTCCGCTACGGGGGCGGGAGGCACAGATACGCAGTATTTT.

The rearrangement joins TRBV7-9 to TRBJ2-1; no definite D call. The CDR3 contains 12 residues. The V and J ends lost 0 bases and 10 bases respectively, with 7 bases between them. Germline loops: CDR1 SEHNR, CDR2 FQNEAQ (reference sequence). DNA for the CDR3: TGTGCCAGCAGCTTAGCGGGATGGGAGCAGTTCTTC. Protein sequence: CASSLAGWEQFF.

The chain is built from TRBV20-1 and TRBJ2-1, with TRBD2 as a possible D gene (5 bases). V lost 0 bases, J lost 4 bases, and 13 bases lay in between. The germline V gene has CDR1 DFQATT and CDR2 SNEGSKA (reference sequence). The CDR3 runs to 15 residues. CDR3 nucleotide sequence: TGCAGTGCTAGAGATCCAGCGGCGTCTTACAATGAGCAGTTCTTC. It translates to CSARDPAASYNEQFF.

This clonotype occurred many times. The rearrangement uses TRBV7-2 and TRBJ1-1, with D unresolved. The V end was cut by 2 bases, the J end by 2 bases, with 12 bases between. The CDR3 runs 15 residues. Germline loops: CDR1 SGHTA, CDR2 FQGNSA. The CDR3 nucleotides read TGTGCCAGCAGCTTACGGGATTCCTCTAACACTGAAGCTTTCTTT. This encodes CASSLRDSSNTEAFF. The full variable domain, in which reference TRBV7-2 and TRBJ1-1 provide the parts outside the CDR3, is GAGVSQSPSNKVTEKGKDVELRCDPISGHTALYWYRQSLGQGLEFLIYFQGNSAPDKSGLPSDRFSAERTGGSVSTLTIQRTQQEDSAVYLCASSLRDSSNTEAFFGQGTRLTVV.

This sequence joins TRBV7-9 and TRBJ1-1; 7 positions match TRBD1. V lost 2 bases and J lost 6; bases outside the gene matches: 3. The CDR3 contains 13 residues. Germline CDR1 reads SEHNR; CDR2 reads FQNEAQ (reference sequence). The CDR3 sequence is CASSLRQGSEAFF. CDR3 DNA: TGTGCCAGCAGCTTACGACAGGGCTCTGAAGCTTTCTTT.

The chain joins TRBV27 to TRBJ2-1; D tentatively reads TRBD1 or TRBD2 (5 bases each). The CDR3 is 16 residues long. The germline gives CDR1 MNHEY, CDR2 SMNVEV (reference sequence). Deletions cut 5 bases from V and 7 bases from J, with 21 bases between. This CDR3 is CASSPRPGPPGNEQFF. CDR3 DNA sequence: TGTGCCAGCAGTCCTCGACCGGGGCCCCCAGGGAATGAGCAGTTCTTC.

This clonotype was found many times. The chain joins TRBV7-2 to TRBJ1-1; maybe TRBD1 (5 bases). This CDR3 region has 15 residues. Germline CDR1 and CDR2: SGHTA and FQGNSA. Between the trimmed V and J ends, which lost 4 bases and 2 bases, there was a span of 14 bases. CDR3 DNA: TGTGCCAGCAGCTCACGATCAGGGCCTAACACTGAAGCTTTCTTT. Its translation: CASSSRSGPNTEAFF.

The chain employs TRBV12-3 or TRBV12-4 and TRBJ1-2; maybe TRBD1 (5 bases). The CDR3 covers 13 residues. Trimming removed 2 bases at V and 7 bases at J, with 11 bases between. This chain's CDR3 is CASSLLGEGGYTF. In nucleotides, the CDR3 is TGTGCCAGCAGTTTATTAGGGGAAGGTGGCTACACCTTC.